This T cell receptor beta chain was recovered during a study of tumor and adjacent non-tumor tissue in lung cancer. Study-wide background: The cohort had around twelve adenocarcinoma, a couple of squamous cell and 1 small cell patients. Study-wide results and limits: Tumor tissue had significantly higher TCR diversity than normal lung. Normal lung showed higher cumulative top 100 clone frequency than tumor.

This clonotype was seen ten or more times. Its matching antigen is unknown. Three rounds of nested PCR, following a modified ARM-PCR protocol, produced the TCRbeta library. A single record per CDR3 protein comes from TCRdb applying MiXCR to the multiplex PCR reads. The data contain more than 60,000 distinct CDR3 sequences, more than 75% of them singletons. No cell sorting was done before RNA was extracted from the tissue. The normal lung tissue was taken more than 3 cm from the tumor edge. The specimen was distant non-tumor lung tissue. This TCR was sampled from a man in his 60s with non-small cell lung cancer.

The CDR3 DNA sequence: TGTGCCAGCAGCTTACAGGGGCTCCAATACTACACCGGGGAGCTGTTTTTT. Translation: CASSLQGLQYYTGELFF. The genes are TRBV7-9 and TRBJ2-2, with D perhaps matching TRBD1 (6 bases). V was shortened by 2 bases and J by 3 bases, with 16 bases between the two germline ends. There are 17 residues in the CDR3. Germline V CDR1 and CDR2: SEHNR, FQNEAQ (reference sequence).